This T cell receptor (beta chain) was sequenced during a study of shared clonotypes between healthy human individuals. Overall study findings and caveats: In contrast to clonotypes shared by all four donors, non-shared clonotypes had lower generation probabilities.

The V and J ends lost 2 bases and 2 bases, in that order; junction bases with no gene match: 10. CDR1 and CDR2 (germline): MNHNS, SASEGT. The CDR3 has 18 residues. The assay was immunoSEQ multiplex PCR, and TCRdb's table has in-frame clones only and misses some. Of around 2.1 million clones detected, just over 90% appear once; the ten largest clones hold 1.5% to 2%. A remark on this clone: Its target is not known.

CD45RO-negative, CCR7-selected cells formed the naive CD8 fraction, which excluded terminally differentiated effector memory CD45RA+ cells. The chain joins TRBV6-1 to TRBJ2-5; 11 bases align to TRBD2. The sample taken for sequencing was naive CD8+ T cells from PBMCs. The source is a man between 18 and 35 years old in good health. Some clones in this sample may be carry-over from other donors' samples. CDR3 in amino acids: CASSEWGLAETRQETQYF. CDR3 in DNA: TGTGCCAGCAGTGAATGGGGACTAGCGGAGACACGACAAGAGACCCAGTACTTC.